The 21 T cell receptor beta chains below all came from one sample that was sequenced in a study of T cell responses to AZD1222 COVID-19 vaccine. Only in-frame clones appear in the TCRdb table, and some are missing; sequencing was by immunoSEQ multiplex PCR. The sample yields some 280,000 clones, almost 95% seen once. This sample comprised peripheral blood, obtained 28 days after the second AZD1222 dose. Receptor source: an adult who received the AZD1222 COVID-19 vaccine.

Here the CDR3 reads CASSQAVVDGYTF. The CDR3 bases are TGTGCCAGCAGCCAAGCAGTAGTGGATGGCTACACCTTC. This chain uses TRBV3-1 (or the pseudogene TRBV3-2) with TRBJ1-2; D ambiguous. Deletions cut 1 base from V and 6 bases from J, with 9 bases between. The CDR3 is 13 amino acids. Germline CDR1 is LGHDT and CDR2 is YNNKEL (reference sequence).

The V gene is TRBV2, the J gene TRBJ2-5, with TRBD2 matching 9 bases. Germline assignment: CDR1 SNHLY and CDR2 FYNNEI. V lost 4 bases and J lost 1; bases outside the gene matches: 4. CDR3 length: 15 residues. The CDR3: CASSGGSGGQETQYF. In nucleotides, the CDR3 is TGTGCCAGCAGTGGGGGTAGCGGGGGCCAAGAGACCCAGTACTTC. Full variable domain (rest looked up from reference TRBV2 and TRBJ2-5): EPEVTQTPSHQVTQMGQEVILRCVPISNHLYFYWYRQILGQKVEFLVSFYNNEISEKSEIFDDQFSVERPDGSNFTLKIRSTKLEDSAMYFCASSGGSGGQETQYFGPGTRLLVL.

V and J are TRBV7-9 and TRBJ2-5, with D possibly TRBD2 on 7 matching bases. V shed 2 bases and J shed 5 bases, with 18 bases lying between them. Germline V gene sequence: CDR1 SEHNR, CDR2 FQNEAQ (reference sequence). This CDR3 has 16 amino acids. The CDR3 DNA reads TGTGCCAGCAGCTTAAGTTCGGGGGGCCCCAGGGAGACCCAGTACTTC. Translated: CASSLSSGGPRETQYF.

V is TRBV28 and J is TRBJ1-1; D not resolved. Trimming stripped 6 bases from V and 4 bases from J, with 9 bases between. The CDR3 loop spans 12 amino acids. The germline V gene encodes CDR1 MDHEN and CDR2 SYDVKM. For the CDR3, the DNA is TGTGCCAGCAGGGCCGTTGCCACTGAAGCTTTCTTT. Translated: CASRAVATEAFF.

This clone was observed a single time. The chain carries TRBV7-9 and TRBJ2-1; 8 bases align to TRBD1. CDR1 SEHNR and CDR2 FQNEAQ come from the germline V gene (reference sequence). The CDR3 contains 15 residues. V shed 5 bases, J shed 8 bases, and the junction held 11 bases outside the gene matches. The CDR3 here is CASSRRTGNSDEQFF. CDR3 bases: TGTGCCAGCAGCCGGAGGACAGGGAATTCGGATGAGCAGTTCTTC. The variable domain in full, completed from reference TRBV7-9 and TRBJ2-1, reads DTGVSQNPRHKITKRGQNVTFRCDPISEHNRLYWYRQTLGQGPEFLTYFQNEAQLEKSRLLSDRFSAERPKGSFSTLEIQRTEQGDSAMYLCASSRRTGNSDEQFFGPGTRLTVL.

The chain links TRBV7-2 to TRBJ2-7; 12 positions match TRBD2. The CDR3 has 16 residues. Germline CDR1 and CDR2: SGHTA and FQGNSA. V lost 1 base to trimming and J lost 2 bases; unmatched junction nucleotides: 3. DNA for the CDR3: TGTGCCAGCAGCTTAGGGGCTAGCGGGAGGGCCTACGAGCAGTACTTC. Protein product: CASSLGASGRAYEQYF.

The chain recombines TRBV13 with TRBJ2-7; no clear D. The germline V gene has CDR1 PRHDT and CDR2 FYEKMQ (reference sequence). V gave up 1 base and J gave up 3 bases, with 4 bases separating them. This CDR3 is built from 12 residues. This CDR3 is CASSLDGYEQYF. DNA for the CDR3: TGTGCCAGCAGCTTAGATGGCTACGAGCAGTACTTC.

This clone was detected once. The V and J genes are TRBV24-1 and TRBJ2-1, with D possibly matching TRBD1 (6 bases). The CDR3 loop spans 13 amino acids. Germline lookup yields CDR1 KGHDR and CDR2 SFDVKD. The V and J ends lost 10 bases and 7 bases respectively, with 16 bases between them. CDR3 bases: TGTGCCACTGGGGACATTTTTGAGAATGAGCAGTTCTTC. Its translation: CATGDIFENEQFF.

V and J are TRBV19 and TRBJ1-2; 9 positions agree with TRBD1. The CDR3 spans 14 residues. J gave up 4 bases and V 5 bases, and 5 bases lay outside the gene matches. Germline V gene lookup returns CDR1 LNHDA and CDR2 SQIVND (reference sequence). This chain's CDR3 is CASSLDRGGYGYTF. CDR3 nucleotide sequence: TGTGCCAGTAGTCTGGACAGGGGAGGCTATGGCTACACCTTC.

This chain's CDR3 is CASSLRTLNTEAFF. The CDR3 region has the DNA TGTGCCAGCAGTTTACGGACACTCAACACTGAAGCTTTCTTT. The rearrangement links TRBV28 to TRBJ1-1; a weak D match, TRBD1 (5 bases). The CDR3 spans 14 residues. The V end lost 2 bases, the J end lost 2 bases, and 9 bases lay between the germline ends. Looked up from germline, CDR1 is MDHEN and CDR2 is SYDVKM.

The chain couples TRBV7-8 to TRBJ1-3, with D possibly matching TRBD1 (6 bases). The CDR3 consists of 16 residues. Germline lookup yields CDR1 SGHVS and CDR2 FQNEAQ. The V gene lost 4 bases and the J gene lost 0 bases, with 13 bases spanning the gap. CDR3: CASSSFRGVSGNTIYF. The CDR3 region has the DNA TGTGCCAGCAGCTCCTTTAGGGGGGTCTCTGGAAACACCATATATTTT.

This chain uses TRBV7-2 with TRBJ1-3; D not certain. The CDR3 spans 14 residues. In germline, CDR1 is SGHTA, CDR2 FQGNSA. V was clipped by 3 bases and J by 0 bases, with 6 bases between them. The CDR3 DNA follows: TGTGCCAGCAGCTTCATTTACTCTGGAAACACCATATATTTT. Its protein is CASSFIYSGNTIYF.

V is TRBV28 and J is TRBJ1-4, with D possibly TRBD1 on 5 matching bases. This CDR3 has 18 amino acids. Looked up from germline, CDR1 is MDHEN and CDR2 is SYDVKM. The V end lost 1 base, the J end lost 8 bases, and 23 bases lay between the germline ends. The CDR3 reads CASSLLRDTGRGIEKLFF. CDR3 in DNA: TGTGCCAGCAGTTTATTGCGTGATACAGGTCGCGGAATAGAAAAACTGTTTTTT.

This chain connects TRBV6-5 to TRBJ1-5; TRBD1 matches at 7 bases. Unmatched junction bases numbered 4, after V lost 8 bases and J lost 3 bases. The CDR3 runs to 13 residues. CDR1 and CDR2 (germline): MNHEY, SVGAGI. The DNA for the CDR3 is TGTGCCAGCGGACAGGCTCACAATCAGCCCCAGCATTTT. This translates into CASGQAHNQPQHF.

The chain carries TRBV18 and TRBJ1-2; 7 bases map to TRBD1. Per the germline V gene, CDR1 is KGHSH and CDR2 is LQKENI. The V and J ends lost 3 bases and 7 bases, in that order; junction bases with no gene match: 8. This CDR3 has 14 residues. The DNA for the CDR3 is TGTGCCAGCTCACCCGAACAGGGGAAGGGTGGCTACACCTTC. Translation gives CASSPEQGKGGYTF.

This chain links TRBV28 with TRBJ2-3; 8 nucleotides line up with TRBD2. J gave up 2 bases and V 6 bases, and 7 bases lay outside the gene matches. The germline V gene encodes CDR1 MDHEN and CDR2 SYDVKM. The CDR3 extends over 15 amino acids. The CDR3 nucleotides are TGTGCCAGCAGGACGCCGGGGGGGCCCACAGATACGCAGTATTTT. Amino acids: CASRTPGGPTDTQYF.

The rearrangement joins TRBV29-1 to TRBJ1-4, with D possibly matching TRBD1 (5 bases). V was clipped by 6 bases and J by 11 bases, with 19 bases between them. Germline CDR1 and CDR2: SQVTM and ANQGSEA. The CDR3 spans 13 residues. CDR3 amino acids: CSVHPAAGQKLFF. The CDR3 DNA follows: TGCAGCGTCCACCCGGCTGCAGGGCAGAAACTGTTTTTT.

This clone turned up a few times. The DNA of the CDR3 is TGTGCCAGCAGACTAGGAGGGGGAGGCAATCAGCCCCAGCATTTT. This gives the protein CASRLGGGGNQPQHF. The chain combines TRBV28 with TRBJ1-5; the D gene is possibly TRBD1 (6 bases). Germline V gives CDR1 MDHEN, CDR2 SYDVKM. The V end was cut by 6 bases, the J end by 2 bases, with 14 bases between. This CDR3 is 15 amino acids long.

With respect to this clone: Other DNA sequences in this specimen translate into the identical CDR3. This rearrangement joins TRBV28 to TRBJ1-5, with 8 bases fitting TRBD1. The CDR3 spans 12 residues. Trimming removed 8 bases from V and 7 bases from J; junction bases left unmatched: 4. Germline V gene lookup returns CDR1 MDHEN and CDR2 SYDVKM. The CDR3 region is CASGTGSQPQHF. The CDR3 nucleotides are TGTGCCAGCGGGACAGGTAGCCAGCCCCAGCATTTT.

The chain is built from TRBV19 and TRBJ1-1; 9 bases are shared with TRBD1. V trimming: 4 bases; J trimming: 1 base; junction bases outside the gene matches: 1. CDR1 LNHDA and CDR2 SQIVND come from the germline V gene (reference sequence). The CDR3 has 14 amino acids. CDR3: CASSTTGGNTEAFF. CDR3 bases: TGTGCCAGTAGTACGACAGGGGGGAACACTGAAGCTTTCTTT.

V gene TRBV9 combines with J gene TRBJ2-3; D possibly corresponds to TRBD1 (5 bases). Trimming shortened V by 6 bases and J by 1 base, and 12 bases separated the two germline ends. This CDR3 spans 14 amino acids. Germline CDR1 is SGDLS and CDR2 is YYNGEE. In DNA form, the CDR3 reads TGTGCCAGCACCCTTGGGGCAGGCACAGATACGCAGTATTTT. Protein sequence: CASTLGAGTDTQYF.